One sample yielded the 19 T cell receptor beta chains listed below, sequenced in a study of post-analysis software for immune sequencing data. The study's findings and limits: In patients, five or six TRBV segments were more frequent than in controls, with TRBV5-6, TRBV5-1 and TRBV20-1 among them.

Their antigen targets remain unknown. Built from TCR beta cDNA, the libraries had unique molecular identifiers in them. Each CDR3 protein gets one entry after TCRdb re-called the PCR reads with MiXCR. The repertoire holds roughly 600,000 distinct CDR3 sequences, 44% seen once, with approximately 1.7% in the top ten. Sequences were obtained from blood. The source of these receptors is a girl aged 5-17 years with multiple sclerosis.

This clonotype has just a few counts. V is TRBV7-3 and J is TRBJ2-5, with D unresolved. This CDR3 region has 14 residues. CDR1 is SGHTA, CDR2 FQGTGA, per germline. Trimming took 2 bases from V and 0 from J, leaving 7 bases between them. As DNA, the CDR3 is TGTGCCAGCAGCTTATCTCGGCACCAAGAGACCCAGTACTTC. Its translation is CASSLSRHQETQYF.

The V call is TRBV10-3, the J call TRBJ2-7, with a tentative D call TRBD1 (6 bases). This CDR3 comprises 15 residues. The V gene lost 3 bases and the J gene lost 3 bases, with 15 bases spanning the gap. Germline CDR1 ENHRY, CDR2 SYGVKD. This CDR3 is CAISDGGQGYYEQYF. The DNA for the CDR3 is TGTGCCATCAGTGATGGGGGCCAGGGGTACTACGAGCAGTACTTC.

The V gene is TRBV3-1, the J gene TRBJ2-1; D might be TRBD2 (6 bases). Trimming removed 4 bases from V and 6 bases from J, with 19 bases in between. This CDR3 spans 16 amino acids. Germline lookup yields CDR1 LGHDT and CDR2 YNNKEL (reference sequence). As DNA, the CDR3 is TGTGCCAGCAGCCGGACGGGGGTCTTGAGCGGCAATGAGCAGTTCTTC. Its translation: CASSRTGVLSGNEQFF.

This chain joins TRBV20-1 and TRBJ2-5; 8 bases match TRBD2. The length of the CDR3 is 16 residues. Trimming cost V 0 bases and J 0 bases; bases outside gene matches: 6. The germline gives CDR1 DFQATT, CDR2 SNEGSKA (reference sequence). CDR3 nucleotides: TGCAGTGCTAGAGATCGAAAGCGGGGGAACCAAGAGACCCAGTACTTC. It is translated as CSARDRKRGNQETQYF.

J is TRBJ2-1 and V is TRBV4-1; 13 bases line up with TRBD2. CDR1 and CDR2 from the germline V gene are MGHRA and YSYEKL. Trimming removed 4 bases from V and 4 bases from J; junction bases left unmatched: 7. The length of the CDR3 is 17 residues. CDR3 protein: CASSLPGLAGEYNEQFF. Here the CDR3 DNA reads TGCGCCAGCAGCCTTCCCGGACTAGCGGGGGAGTACAATGAGCAGTTCTTC.

V usage is TRBV5-1 and J usage is TRBJ1-2, with TRBD1 as a possible D gene (6 bases). This CDR3 is 15 amino acids long. V was shortened by 4 bases and J by 6 bases, with 19 bases between the two germline ends. In germline, CDR1 is SGHRS, CDR2 YFSETQ. CDR3: CASSPGTHQGHGYTF. The DNA for the CDR3 is TGCGCCAGCAGCCCCGGGACACATCAAGGGCATGGCTACACCTTC.

This clonotype was counted only a few times. CDR3 bases: TGTGCCAGCAGTGAATATGGACAGAAAATAAGCTCCTACAATGAGCAGTTCTTC. Protein product: CASSEYGQKISSYNEQFF. This chain uses TRBV25-1 with TRBJ2-1; D might be TRBD1 (6 bases). This CDR3 comprises 18 residues. The germline V gene encodes CDR1 MGHDK and CDR2 SYGVNS. Trimming shortened V by 0 bases and J by 0 bases, and 15 bases separated the two germline ends.

This clonotype was found a few times. This rearrangement joins TRBV12-3 or TRBV12-4 to TRBJ1-2; 7 bases are shared with TRBD1. Trimming cost V 2 bases and J 4 bases; bases outside gene matches: 4. This CDR3 has 14 amino acids. The CDR3 nucleotides read TGTGCCAGCAGTTTAAGGACAGGCTTCTATGGCTACACCTTC. Translated, it gives CASSLRTGFYGYTF.

This clonotype was counted a few times. The chain employs TRBV12-3 or TRBV12-4 and TRBJ1-2; D might be TRBD1 (5 bases). V gave up 2 bases and J gave up 4 bases, with 11 bases separating them. The length of the CDR3 is 14 residues. CDR3 residues: CASSLNQGGYGYTF. CDR3 in DNA: TGTGCCAGCAGTTTAAATCAGGGTGGCTATGGCTACACCTTC.

The genes are TRBV2 and TRBJ2-1, with 8 bases aligning to TRBD2. This CDR3 comprises 16 residues. Germline-derived CDR1 and CDR2 are SNHLY and FYNNEI. With 5 bases clipped from V and 9 bases from J, the junction kept 15 bases outside the gene matches. The DNA of the CDR3 is TGTGCCAGCAGTTTTTTAGGCGGGGGGTCGCTCACTGAGCAGTTCTTC. Translation: CASSFLGGGSLTEQFF.

J is TRBJ2-7 and V is TRBV6-5; 10 nucleotides line up with TRBD1. The germline gives CDR1 MNHEY, CDR2 SVGAGI. J lost 6 bases, V lost 2 bases, and 4 bases had no gene match. The CDR3 extends over 14 amino acids. The CDR3 here is CASSYRTGGSEQYF. CDR3 sequence (DNA): TGTGCCAGCAGTTACAGGACAGGGGGGTCCGAGCAGTACTTC.

To note about this clonotype: Compared with germline, one end of the junction differs, possibly owing to a read error. This chain uses TRBV6-5 with TRBJ2-7; D remains ambiguous. Germline CDR1 is MNHEY and CDR2 is SVGAGI. The CDR3 consists of 13 residues. The CDR3: CASSSPSGDEQYF. The CDR3 DNA reads as TGTGCCAGTAGTTCCCCCTCGGGCGACGAGCAGTACTTC.

This clonotype has a handful of counts. The V gene is TRBV20-1, the J gene TRBJ2-7, with 10 bases matching TRBD2. V shed 5 bases, J shed 4 bases, and the junction held 11 bases outside the gene matches. Looked up from germline, CDR1 is DFQATT and CDR2 is SNEGSKA (reference sequence). The CDR3 length is 15 residues. The CDR3 coding sequence is TGCAGTGCTCTCAAGCCCTCAGCGGGAGGGTACGAGCAGTACTTC. Translated, it gives CSALKPSAGGYEQYF.

This clonotype was observed a handful of times. The chain has TRBV12-3 or TRBV12-4 and TRBJ2-3; no definite D call. V gave up 6 bases and J gave up 1 base, with 5 bases separating them. This CDR3 is 12 amino acids long. CDR3 sequence reads: CASSTRTDTQYF. Here the CDR3 DNA reads TGTGCCAGCAGCACGCGCACAGATACGCAGTATTTT.

In this sample, this clonotype turned up a few times. The chain recombines TRBV5-1 with TRBJ1-5; the D is unclear. V was shortened by 0 bases and J by 7 bases, with 8 bases between the two germline ends. The V gene's germline CDR1 is SGHRS and CDR2 YFSETQ. The length of the CDR3 is 13 residues. The CDR3 loop is CASSLDAEQPQHF. CDR3 bases: TGCGCCAGCAGCTTGGATGCGGAACAGCCCCAGCATTTT. Full variable domain (missing parts from reference TRBV5-1 and TRBJ1-5): KAGVTQTPRYLIKTRGQQVTLSCSPISGHRSVSWYQQTPGQGLQFLFEYFSETQRNKGNFPGRFSGRQFSNSRSEMNVSTLELGDSALYLCASSLDAEQPQHFGDGTRLSIL.

This chain uses TRBV7-9 with TRBJ2-7, with D perhaps given as TRBD1 or TRBD2 (5 bases each). Germline CDR1 and CDR2: SEHNR and FQNEAQ (reference sequence). This CDR3 contains 16 residues. Trimming cost V 5 bases and J 2 bases, with 19 bases left between them. The CDR3 region is CASSPAGAMGTYEQYF. In DNA form, the CDR3 reads TGTGCCAGCAGCCCCGCCGGGGCCATGGGGACCTACGAGCAGTACTTC.

The chain recombines TRBV2 with TRBJ1-2; TRBD1 agrees at 12 bases. This CDR3 region has 13 residues. Germline-derived CDR1 and CDR2 are SNHLY and FYNNEI. V trimming: 10 bases; J trimming: 4 bases; junction bases outside the gene matches: 4. The CDR3 loop is CATGTGGTYGYTF. The CDR3 bases are TGTGCCACTGGGACAGGGGGCACCTATGGCTACACCTTC.

The chain has TRBV10-3 and TRBJ1-6, with TRBD1 identical over 9 bases. Trimming cost V 5 bases and J 6 bases; bases outside gene matches: 11. The CDR3 has 17 residues. Germline V gives CDR1 ENHRY, CDR2 SYGVKD. CDR3 residues: CAISPRTGGDGNSPLHF. The CDR3 nucleotides are TGTGCCATCAGTCCCCGAACAGGGGGCGACGGTAATTCACCCCTCCACTTT.

The rearrangement joins TRBV7-2 to TRBJ1-5; tentatively, D is TRBD1 (5 bases). Between the trimmed V and J ends, which lost 3 bases and 8 bases, there was a span of 11 bases. This CDR3 spans 13 amino acids. Germline V lookup: CDR1 SGHTA, CDR2 FQGNSA. The CDR3 DNA follows: TGTGCCAGCAGCTTTGGGGGTAAGGAGCCCCAGCATTTT. Its protein product is CASSFGGKEPQHF.